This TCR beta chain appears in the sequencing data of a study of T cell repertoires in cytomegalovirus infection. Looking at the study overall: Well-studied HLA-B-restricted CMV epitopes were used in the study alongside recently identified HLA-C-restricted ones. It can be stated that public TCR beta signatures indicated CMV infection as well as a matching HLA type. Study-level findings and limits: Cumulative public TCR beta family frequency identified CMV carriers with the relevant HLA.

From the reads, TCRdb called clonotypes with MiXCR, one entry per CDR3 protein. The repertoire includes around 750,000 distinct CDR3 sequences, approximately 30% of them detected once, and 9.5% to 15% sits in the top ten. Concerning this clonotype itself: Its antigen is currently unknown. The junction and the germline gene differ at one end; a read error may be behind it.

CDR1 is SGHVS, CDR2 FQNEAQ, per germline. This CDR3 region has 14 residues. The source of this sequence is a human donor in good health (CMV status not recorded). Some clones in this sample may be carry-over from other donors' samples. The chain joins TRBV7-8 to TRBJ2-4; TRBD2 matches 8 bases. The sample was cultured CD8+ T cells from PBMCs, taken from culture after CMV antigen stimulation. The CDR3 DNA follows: TGTGTCAGCCGGGCGGGGGGCGTCCAAAACATTCAGTACTTC. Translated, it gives CVSRAGGVQNIQYF.